Reported below is one T cell receptor beta chain. The data originate from a study of follicular helper T cells after annual influenza vaccination. Documented time point: 2015-2016 season, 7 days after influenza vaccination. Blood volume per time point ranged from about 40 to 100 mL. The germline V and J ends were trimmed by 0 bases and 7 bases, with 8 bases remaining between them. The CDR3 totals 13 residues. From germline, CDR1 is SGHTA and CDR2 FQGNSA. Method: immunoSEQ multiplex PCR; TCRdb's copy keeps in-frame clones and lacks some. The sample shows 6,000 to 7,500 clones, around four fifths of them seen only once.

The TCR originated in an adult who received the influenza vaccine. This chain connects TRBV7-2 to TRBJ2-3, with D hard to call. The source was CXCR5- memory CD4+ T cells sorted from blood, collected 7 days after influenza vaccination. CDR3 DNA sequence: TGTGCCAGCAGCTTAGCGCAACAACATACGCAGTATTTT. It translates to CASSLAQQHTQYF.